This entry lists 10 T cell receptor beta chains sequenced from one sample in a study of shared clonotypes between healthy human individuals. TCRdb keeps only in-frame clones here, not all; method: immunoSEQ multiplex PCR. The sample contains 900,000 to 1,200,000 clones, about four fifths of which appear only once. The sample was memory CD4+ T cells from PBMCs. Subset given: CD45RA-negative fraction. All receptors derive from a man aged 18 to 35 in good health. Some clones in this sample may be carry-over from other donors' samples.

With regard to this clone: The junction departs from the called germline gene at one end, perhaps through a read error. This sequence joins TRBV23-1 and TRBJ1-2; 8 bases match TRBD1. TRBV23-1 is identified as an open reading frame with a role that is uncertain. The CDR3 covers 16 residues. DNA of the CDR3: TGCGCCAGCAGTGAATCGGGGTACAGGGGGGACTATGGCTACACCTTC. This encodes CASSESGYRGDYGYTF.

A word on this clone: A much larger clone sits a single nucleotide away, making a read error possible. The CDR3 sequence: CASSLASGTDTQYF. CDR3 bases: TGTGCCAGCAGCTTGGCTAGCGGCACAGATACGCAGTATTTT. This sequence joins TRBV5-4 and TRBJ2-3; TRBD2 might be the D (6 bases). Trimming removed 0 bases at V and 1 base at J, with 6 bases between. The germline V gene encodes CDR1 SGHNT and CDR2 YYREEE (reference sequence). CDR3 length: 14 residues.

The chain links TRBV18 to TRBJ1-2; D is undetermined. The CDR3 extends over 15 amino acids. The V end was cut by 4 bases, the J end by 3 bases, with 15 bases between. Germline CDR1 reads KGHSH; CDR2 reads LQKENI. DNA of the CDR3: TGTGCCAGCTCACTATATGGTATCGGGGACTATGGCTACACCTTC. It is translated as CASSLYGIGDYGYTF.

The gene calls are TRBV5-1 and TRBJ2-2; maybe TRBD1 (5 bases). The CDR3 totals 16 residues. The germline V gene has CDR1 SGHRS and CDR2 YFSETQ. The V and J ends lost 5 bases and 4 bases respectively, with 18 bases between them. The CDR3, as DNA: TGCGCCAGCAGTTCCTTTGGACGGCAGGGCACCGGGGAGCTGTTTTTT. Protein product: CASSSFGRQGTGELFF.

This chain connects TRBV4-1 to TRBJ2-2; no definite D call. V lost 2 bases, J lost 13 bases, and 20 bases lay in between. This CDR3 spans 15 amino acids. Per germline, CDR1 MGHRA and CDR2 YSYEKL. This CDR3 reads CASSQPGPLLGGLFF. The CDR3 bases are TGCGCCAGCAGCCAACCCGGGCCTCTTCTCGGCGGGCTGTTTTTT.

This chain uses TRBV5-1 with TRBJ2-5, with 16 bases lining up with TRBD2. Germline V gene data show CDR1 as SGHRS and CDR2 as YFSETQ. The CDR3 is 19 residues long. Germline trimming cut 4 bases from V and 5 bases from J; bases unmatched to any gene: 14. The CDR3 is CASSRWGLAGGPGEETQYF. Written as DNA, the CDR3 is TGCGCCAGCAGCCGCTGGGGACTAGCGGGAGGGCCGGGTGAGGAGACCCAGTACTTC.

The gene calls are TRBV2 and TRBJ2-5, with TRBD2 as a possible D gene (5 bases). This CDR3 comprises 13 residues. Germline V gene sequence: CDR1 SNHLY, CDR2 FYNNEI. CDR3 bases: TGTGCTGGCTCAGGACGAGGGCAAGAGACCCAGTACTTC. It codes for CAGSGRGQETQYF.

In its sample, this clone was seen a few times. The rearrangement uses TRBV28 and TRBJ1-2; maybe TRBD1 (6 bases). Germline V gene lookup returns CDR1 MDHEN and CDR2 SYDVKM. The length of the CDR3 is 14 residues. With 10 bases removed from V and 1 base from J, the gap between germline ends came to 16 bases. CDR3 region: CAITLGGGNYGYTF. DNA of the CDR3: TGTGCCATAACCCTCGGAGGGGGTAACTATGGCTACACCTTC.

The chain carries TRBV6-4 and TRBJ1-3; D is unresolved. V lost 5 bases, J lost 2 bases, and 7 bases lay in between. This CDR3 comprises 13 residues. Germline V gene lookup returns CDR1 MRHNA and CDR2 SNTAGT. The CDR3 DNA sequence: TGTGCCAGCAGTCCAGAGCCTGGAAACACCATATATTTT. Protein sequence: CASSPEPGNTIYF.

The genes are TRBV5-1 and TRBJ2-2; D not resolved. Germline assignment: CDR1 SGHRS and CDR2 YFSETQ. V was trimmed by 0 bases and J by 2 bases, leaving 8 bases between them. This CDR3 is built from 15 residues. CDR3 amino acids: CASSLEEINTGELFF. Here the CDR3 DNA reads TGCGCCAGCAGCTTGGAGGAAATTAACACCGGGGAGCTGTTTTTT.